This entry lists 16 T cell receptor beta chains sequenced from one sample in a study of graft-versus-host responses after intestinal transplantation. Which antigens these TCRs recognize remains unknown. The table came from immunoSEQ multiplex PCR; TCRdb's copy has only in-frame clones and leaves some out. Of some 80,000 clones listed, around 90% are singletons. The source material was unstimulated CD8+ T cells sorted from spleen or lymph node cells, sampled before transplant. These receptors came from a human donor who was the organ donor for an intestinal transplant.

CDR3 region: CASSYANTDTQYF. The DNA for the CDR3 is TGTGCCAGCAGTTACGCTAACACAGATACGCAGTATTTT. This chain joins TRBV6-6 and TRBJ2-3, with unresolved D. Germline assignment: CDR1 MNHNY and CDR2 SVGAGI (reference sequence). The CDR3 is made up of 13 amino acids. With 2 bases removed from V and 2 bases from J, the gap between germline ends came to 5 bases.

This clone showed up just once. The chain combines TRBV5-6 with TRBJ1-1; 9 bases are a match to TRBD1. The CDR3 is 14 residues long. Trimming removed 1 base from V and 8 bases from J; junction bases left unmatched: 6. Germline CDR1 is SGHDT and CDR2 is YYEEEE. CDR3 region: CASSLPRQGVEAFF. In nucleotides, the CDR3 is TGTGCCAGCAGCTTGCCCCGACAGGGGGTCGAAGCTTTCTTT.

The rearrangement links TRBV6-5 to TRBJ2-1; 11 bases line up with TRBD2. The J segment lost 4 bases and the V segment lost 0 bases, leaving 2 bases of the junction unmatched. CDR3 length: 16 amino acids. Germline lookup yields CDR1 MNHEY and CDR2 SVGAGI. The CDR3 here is CASSYSTSGKYNEQFF. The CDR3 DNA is TGTGCCAGCAGTTACTCGACTAGCGGGAAATACAATGAGCAGTTCTTC.

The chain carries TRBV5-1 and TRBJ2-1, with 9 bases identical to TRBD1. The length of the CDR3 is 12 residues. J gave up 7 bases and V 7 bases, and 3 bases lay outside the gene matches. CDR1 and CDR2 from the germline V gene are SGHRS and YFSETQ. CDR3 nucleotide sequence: TGCGCCAGCGGGACAGGGTGGAATGAGCAGTTCTTC. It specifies CASGTGWNEQFF.

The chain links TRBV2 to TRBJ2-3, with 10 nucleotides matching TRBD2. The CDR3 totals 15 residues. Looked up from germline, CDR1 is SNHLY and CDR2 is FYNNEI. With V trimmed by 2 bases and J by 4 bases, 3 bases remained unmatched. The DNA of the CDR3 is TGTGCCAGCAGTGAATCTCTAGCGGGGGCAGATACGCAGTATTTT. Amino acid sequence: CASSESLAGADTQYF.

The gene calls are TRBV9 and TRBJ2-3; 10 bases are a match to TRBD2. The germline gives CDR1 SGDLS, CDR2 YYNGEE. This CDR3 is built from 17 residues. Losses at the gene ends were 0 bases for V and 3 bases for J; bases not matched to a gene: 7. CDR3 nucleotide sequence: TGTGCCAGCAGCGTAGTGGAGCGGGAGGGCCCTACAGATACGCAGTATTTT. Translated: CASSVVEREGPTDTQYF.

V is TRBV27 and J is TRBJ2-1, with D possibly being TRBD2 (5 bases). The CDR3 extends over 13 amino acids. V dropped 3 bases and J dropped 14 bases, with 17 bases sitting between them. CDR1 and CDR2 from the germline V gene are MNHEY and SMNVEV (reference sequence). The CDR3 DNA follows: TGTGCCAGCAGTTTGGCGGGCCCGGTTTGGGAGTTCTTC. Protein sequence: CASSLAGPVWEFF.

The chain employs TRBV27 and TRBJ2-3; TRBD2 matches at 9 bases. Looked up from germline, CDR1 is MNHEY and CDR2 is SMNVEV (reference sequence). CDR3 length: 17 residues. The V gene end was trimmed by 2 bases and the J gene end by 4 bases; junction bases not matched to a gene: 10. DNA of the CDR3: TGTGCCAGCAGTTTAGGATGGCTAGCGGGATTATCAGATACGCAGTATTTT. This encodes CASSLGWLAGLSDTQYF.

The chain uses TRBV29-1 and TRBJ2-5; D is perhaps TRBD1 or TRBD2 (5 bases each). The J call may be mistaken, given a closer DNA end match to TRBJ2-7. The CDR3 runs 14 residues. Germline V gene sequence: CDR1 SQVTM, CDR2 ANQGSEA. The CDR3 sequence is CSASGGQGWYEQYF. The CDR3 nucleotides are TGCAGCGCCTCGGGCGGGCAGGGATGGTACGAGCAGTACTTC.

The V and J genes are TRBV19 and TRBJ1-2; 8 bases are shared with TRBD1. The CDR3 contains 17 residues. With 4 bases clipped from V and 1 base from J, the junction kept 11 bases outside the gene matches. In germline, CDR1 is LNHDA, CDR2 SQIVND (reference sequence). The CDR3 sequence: CASSRQGASRINYGYTF. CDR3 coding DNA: TGTGCCAGTAGTAGGCAGGGGGCCTCGAGAATTAACTATGGCTACACCTTC.

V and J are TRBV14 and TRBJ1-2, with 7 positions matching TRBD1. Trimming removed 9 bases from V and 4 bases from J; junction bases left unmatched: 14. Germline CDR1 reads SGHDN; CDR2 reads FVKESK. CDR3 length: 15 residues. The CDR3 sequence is CASRPRQGESYGYTF. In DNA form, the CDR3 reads TGTGCCAGTCGGCCAAGACAGGGAGAGAGCTATGGCTACACCTTC.

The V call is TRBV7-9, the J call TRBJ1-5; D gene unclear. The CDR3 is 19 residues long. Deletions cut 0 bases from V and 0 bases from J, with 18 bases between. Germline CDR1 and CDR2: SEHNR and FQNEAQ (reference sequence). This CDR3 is CASSLAAGGSPYSNQPQHF. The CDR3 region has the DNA TGTGCCAGCAGCTTAGCAGCGGGTGGTTCCCCATATAGCAATCAGCCCCAGCATTTT.

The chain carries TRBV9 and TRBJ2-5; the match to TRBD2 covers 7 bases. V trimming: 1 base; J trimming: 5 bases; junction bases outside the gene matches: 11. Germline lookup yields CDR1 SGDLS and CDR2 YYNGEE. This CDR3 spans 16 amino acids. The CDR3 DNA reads TGTGCCAGCAGCGTAACCGCGGGAGAGGGATGGGAGACCCAGTACTTC. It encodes CASSVTAGEGWETQYF.

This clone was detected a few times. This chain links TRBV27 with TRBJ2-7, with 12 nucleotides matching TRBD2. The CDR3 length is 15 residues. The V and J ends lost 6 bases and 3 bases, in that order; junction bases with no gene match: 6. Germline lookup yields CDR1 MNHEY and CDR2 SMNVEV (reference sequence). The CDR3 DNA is TGTGCCAGCAGAAGCGGACTAGCGGGGTTCTACGAGCAGTACTTC. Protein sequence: CASRSGLAGFYEQYF.

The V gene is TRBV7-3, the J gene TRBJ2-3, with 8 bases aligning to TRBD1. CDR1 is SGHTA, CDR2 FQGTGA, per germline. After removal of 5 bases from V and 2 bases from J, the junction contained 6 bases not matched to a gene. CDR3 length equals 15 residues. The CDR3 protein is CASSATGGSTDTQYF. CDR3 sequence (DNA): TGTGCCAGCAGCGCCACAGGGGGATCCACAGATACGCAGTATTTT.

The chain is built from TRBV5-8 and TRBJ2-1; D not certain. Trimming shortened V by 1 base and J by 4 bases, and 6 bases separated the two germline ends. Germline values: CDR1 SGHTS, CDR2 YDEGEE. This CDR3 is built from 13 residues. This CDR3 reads CASSLPGYNEQFF. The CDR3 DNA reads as TGTGCCAGCAGCTTGCCTGGATACAATGAGCAGTTCTTC.